Following are 19 T cell receptor beta chains from one sample sequenced in a study of PD-L1 blockade in urothelial cancer. Using immunoSEQ multiplex PCR, the repertoire was profiled, and TCRdb retains in-frame clones only, with some absent. The table lists fewer than 40,000 clones, 80% to 95% of them singletons. Here the sequenced sample was PBMCs, taken around atezolizumab (anti-PD-L1) treatment. The source of these receptors is a man aged 70 or older with urothelial cancer.

J is TRBJ2-7 and V is TRBV7-2; 9 nucleotides align to TRBD1. Germline trimming cut 1 base from V and 5 bases from J; bases unmatched to any gene: 18. Germline lookup yields CDR1 SGHTA and CDR2 FQGNSA. There are 19 residues in the CDR3. The CDR3 DNA is TGTGCCAGCAGCTTAGTCGGGACAGGGCTTCTAGCGGCACGGGACGAGCAGTACTTC. Translated: CASSLVGTGLLAARDEQYF.

V gene TRBV4-1 combines with J gene TRBJ1-1, with a tentative D call TRBD1 (5 bases). With 1 base removed from V and 6 bases from J, the gap between germline ends came to 9 bases. The CDR3 covers 13 residues. The germline V gene has CDR1 MGHRA and CDR2 YSYEKL. The CDR3 region is CASSQGGVSEAFF. CDR3 DNA: TGCGCCAGCAGCCAAGGGGGGGTCTCTGAAGCTTTCTTT.

This clone was picked up one time. CDR3 amino acids: CASSPGLEKLFF. The CDR3 DNA reads as TGTGCCAGCAGTCCGGGTTTGGAAAAACTGTTTTTT. The chain combines TRBV28 with TRBJ1-4; D not resolved. CDR3 length equals 12 residues. CDR1 and CDR2 (germline): MDHEN, SYDVKM. V lost 5 bases and J lost 8, with 9 bases in between.

The J gene is TRBJ2-5, the V gene TRBV14; TRBD2 matches 11 bases. Losses at the gene ends were 3 bases for V and 4 bases for J; bases not matched to a gene: 7. The CDR3 totals 16 residues. Germline lookup yields CDR1 SGHDN and CDR2 FVKESK. This CDR3 reads CASSQWTSGRIETQYF. The DNA for the CDR3 is TGTGCCAGCAGCCAGTGGACTAGCGGGCGGATAGAGACCCAGTACTTC.

The V call is TRBV29-1, the J call TRBJ1-5; 7 nucleotides align to TRBD1. V lost 6 bases and J lost 3; bases outside the gene matches: 5. Germline loops: CDR1 SQVTM, CDR2 ANQGSEA. CDR3 length: 13 residues. The CDR3 coding sequence is TGCAGCGTCACTACAGGGGCCAATCAGCCCCAGCATTTT. Protein product: CSVTTGANQPQHF.

The chain recombines TRBV9 with TRBJ2-3, with 9 nucleotides matching TRBD2. V gave up 3 bases and J gave up 4 bases; unmatched junction bases: 6. The CDR3 length is 15 residues. The germline V gene has CDR1 SGDLS and CDR2 YYNGEE. CDR3 region: CASSGLAGVADTQYF. CDR3 DNA: TGTGCCAGCAGCGGTTTAGCGGGAGTCGCAGATACGCAGTATTTT.

V is TRBV11-2 and J is TRBJ2-5; 9 bases fit TRBD1. The V segment lost 5 bases and the J segment 3 bases; nucleotides outside the gene matches: 1. The germline V gene encodes CDR1 SGHAT and CDR2 FQNNGV. The CDR3 runs to 13 residues. CDR3 amino acids: CASSRTGEETQYF. Written as DNA, the CDR3 is TGTGCCAGCAGCCGGACAGGGGAAGAGACCCAGTACTTC. Full variable domain (remainder filled in from reference TRBV11-2 and TRBJ2-5): EAGVAQSPRYKIIEKRQSVAFWCNPISGHATLYWYQQILGQGPKLLIQFQNNGVVDDSQLPKDRFSAERLKGVDSTLKIQPAKLEDSAVYLCASSRTGEETQYFGPGTRLLVL.

The chain joins TRBV5-8 to TRBJ1-2; TRBD1 aligns across 12 bases. V shed 2 bases and J 8 bases; nucleotides not matched to a gene: 10. The CDR3 has 16 amino acids. Germline V gene lookup returns CDR1 SGHTS and CDR2 YDEGEE. CDR3 nucleotides: TGTGCCAGCAGCTTTCTCCCGGGACAGGGGGCTGGGGGCTACACCTTC. It is translated as CASSFLPGQGAGGYTF.

In regard to this clone: At one of its ends the junction is not consistent with the germline gene, which may arise from a read error. V and J are TRBV13 and TRBJ2-3, with D possibly matching TRBD1 (6 bases). This CDR3 spans 16 amino acids. Germline values: CDR1 PRHDT, CDR2 FYEKMQ (reference sequence). The CDR3, as DNA: TGTGCCACCAGCGACCGGGACACTTCTAGCACAGATACGCAGTATTTT. Amino acid sequence: CATSDRDTSSTDTQYF. The full variable domain, completed using reference TRBV13 and TRBJ2-3, is AAGVIQSPRHLIKEKRETATLKCYPIPRHDTVYWYQQGPGQDPQFLISFYEKMQSDKGSIPDRFSAQQFSDYHSELNMSSLELGDSALYFCATSDRDTSSTDTQYFGPGTRLTVL.

The V and J genes are TRBV7-9 and TRBJ2-1; D perhaps matches TRBD1 (5 bases). The CDR3 length is 15 residues. Trimming took off 2 bases at V and 6 bases at J, with 14 bases between the two ends. Germline lookup yields CDR1 SEHNR and CDR2 FQNEAQ (reference sequence). Here the CDR3 DNA reads TGTGCCAGCAGCTTATCGGACACCCGCGGCAATGAGCAGTTCTTC. Protein product: CASSLSDTRGNEQFF.

The chain carries TRBV19 and TRBJ2-7; 9 bases map to TRBD1. V gave up 8 bases and J gave up 2 bases; unmatched junction bases: 7. There are 14 residues in the CDR3. Germline CDR1 LNHDA, CDR2 SQIVND (reference sequence). The CDR3 spells CASSYGTGPYEQYF. CDR3 in DNA: TGTGCCAGTTCGTACGGGACAGGGCCCTACGAGCAGTACTTC.

This clone was picked up one time. The chain links TRBV7-9 to TRBJ2-7, with a weak D call TRBD1 (6 bases). The CDR3 totals 13 residues. CDR1 and CDR2 (germline): SEHNR, FQNEAQ (reference sequence). The ends were cut back, 8 bases at V and 2 bases at J, with 13 bases in the middle. Here the CDR3 reads CASLRDTAYEQYF. CDR3 nucleotide sequence: TGTGCCAGCCTTAGGGACACCGCCTACGAGCAGTACTTC.

The chain couples TRBV4-1 to TRBJ2-1; D is possibly TRBD1 (6 bases). This CDR3 contains 15 residues. V dropped 2 bases and J dropped 0 bases, with 8 bases sitting between them. The germline V gene has CDR1 MGHRA and CDR2 YSYEKL. In DNA, the CDR3 is TGCGCCAGCAGCCAAATGACAGGCTCCTACAATGAGCAGTTCTTC. This sequence encodes CASSQMTGSYNEQFF.

The chain has TRBV28 and TRBJ1-5, with a tentative D call TRBD1 (6 bases). This CDR3 has 13 amino acids. CDR1 MDHEN and CDR2 SYDVKM come from the germline V gene. The V end was cut by 5 bases, the J end by 7 bases, with 12 bases between. This CDR3 reads CASSIQGRQPQHF. The CDR3, as DNA: TGTGCCAGCAGTATACAGGGCAGGCAGCCCCAGCATTTT.

This clone occurred once. The chain carries TRBV15 and TRBJ2-7; D possibly corresponds to TRBD2 (7 bases). The CDR3 has 17 amino acids. Germline V gives CDR1 LNHNV, CDR2 YYDKDF (reference sequence). Trimming removed 0 bases from V and 2 bases from J, with 17 bases in between. The CDR3 reads CATSRDKGGVDPYEQYF. CDR3 nucleotide sequence: TGTGCCACCAGCAGAGATAAAGGGGGGGTCGACCCCTACGAGCAGTACTTC.

As for this clone: A junction end diverges from the germline sequence, so it may reflect a read error. The rearrangement uses TRBV6-1 and TRBJ1-2; possibly TRBD1 for D (5 bases). The CDR3 length is 14 residues. The V gene's germline CDR1 is MNHNS and CDR2 SASEGT. CDR3 loop: CASSALTHGTPNPF. The CDR3 DNA sequence: TGTGCCAGCAGTGCCTTAACCCACGGGACTCCTAACCCCTTC.

The rearrangement uses TRBV27 and TRBJ2-1; 11 nucleotides line up with TRBD2. CDR1 is MNHEY, CDR2 SMNVEV, per germline (reference sequence). V lost 8 bases and J lost 7; bases outside the gene matches: 16. This CDR3 region has 17 residues. The CDR3 nucleotides are TGTGCCAGCCGGCCTCATAGCGGGAGGGCTGTCGAGAATGAGCAGTTCTTC. Translating gives CASRPHSGRAVENEQFF.

The chain carries TRBV19 and TRBJ1-3; 10 positions agree with TRBD1. The junction had 4 bases not matched to a gene; V was cut back by 0 bases and J by 2 bases. Looked up from germline, CDR1 is LNHDA and CDR2 is SQIVND (reference sequence). The CDR3 consists of 17 residues. The DNA of the CDR3 is TGTGCCAGTAGTATAGAACCGGGACAGGGGACTGGAAACACCATATATTTT. This encodes CASSIEPGQGTGNTIYF.

The chain is built from TRBV27 and TRBJ2-3; D may be TRBD2 (6 bases). Germline CDR1 and CDR2: MNHEY and SMNVEV (reference sequence). V was shortened by 2 bases and J by 1 base, with 13 bases between the two germline ends. CDR3 length: 16 amino acids. The CDR3 bases are TGTGCCAGCAGTTTAAGTGCGGGACCACGCACAGATACGCAGTATTTT. This sequence encodes CASSLSAGPRTDTQYF.